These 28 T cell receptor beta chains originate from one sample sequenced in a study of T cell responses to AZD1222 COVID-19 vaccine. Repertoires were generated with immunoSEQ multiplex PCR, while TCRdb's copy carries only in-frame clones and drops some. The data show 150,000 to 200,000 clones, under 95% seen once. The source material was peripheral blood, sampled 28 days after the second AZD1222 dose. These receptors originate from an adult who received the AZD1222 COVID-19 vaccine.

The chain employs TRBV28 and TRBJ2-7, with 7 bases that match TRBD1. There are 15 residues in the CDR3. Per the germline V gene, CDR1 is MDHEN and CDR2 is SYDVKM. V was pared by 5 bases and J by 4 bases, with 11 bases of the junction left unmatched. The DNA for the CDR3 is TGTGCCAGCAGTCACCCCCAGACAGGGAGTTACGAGCAGTACTTC. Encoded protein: CASSHPQTGSYEQYF.

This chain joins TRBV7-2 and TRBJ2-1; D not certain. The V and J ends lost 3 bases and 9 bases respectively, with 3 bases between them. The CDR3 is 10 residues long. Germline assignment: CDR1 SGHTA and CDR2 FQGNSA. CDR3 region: CASSLGEQFF. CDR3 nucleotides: TGTGCCAGCAGCTTGGGTGAGCAGTTCTTC.

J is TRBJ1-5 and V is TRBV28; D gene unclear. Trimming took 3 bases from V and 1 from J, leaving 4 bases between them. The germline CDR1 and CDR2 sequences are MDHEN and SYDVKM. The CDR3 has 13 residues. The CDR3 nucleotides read TGTGCCAGCAGTTTTCTCAGCAATCAGCCCCAGCATTTT. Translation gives CASSFLSNQPQHF.

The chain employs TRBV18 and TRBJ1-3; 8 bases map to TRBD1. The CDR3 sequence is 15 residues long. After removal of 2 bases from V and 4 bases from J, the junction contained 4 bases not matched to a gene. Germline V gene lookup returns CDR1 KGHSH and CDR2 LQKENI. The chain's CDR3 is CASSPDRGYGNTIYF. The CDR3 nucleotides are TGTGCCAGCTCACCAGACAGGGGATACGGAAACACCATATATTTT.

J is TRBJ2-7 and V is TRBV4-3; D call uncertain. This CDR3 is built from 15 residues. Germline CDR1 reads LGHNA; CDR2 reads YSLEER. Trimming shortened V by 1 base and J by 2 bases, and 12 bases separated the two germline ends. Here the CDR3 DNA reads TGCGCCAGCAGCCAAGCCGCGGTTAGCACCTACGAGCAGTACTTC. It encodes CASSQAAVSTYEQYF.

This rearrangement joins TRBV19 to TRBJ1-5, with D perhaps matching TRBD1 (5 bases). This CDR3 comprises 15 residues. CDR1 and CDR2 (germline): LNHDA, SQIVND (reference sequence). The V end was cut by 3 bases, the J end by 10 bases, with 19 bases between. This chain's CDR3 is CASSIPWDGQLPQHF. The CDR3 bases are TGTGCCAGTAGTATCCCCTGGGACGGTCAATTACCCCAGCATTTT.

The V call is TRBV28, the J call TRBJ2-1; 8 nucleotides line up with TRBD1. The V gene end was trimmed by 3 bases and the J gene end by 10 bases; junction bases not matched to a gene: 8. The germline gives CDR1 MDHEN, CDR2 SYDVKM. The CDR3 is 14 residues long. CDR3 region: CASSFPGQVPEQFF. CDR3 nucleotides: TGTGCCAGCAGTTTCCCGGGACAGGTCCCGGAGCAGTTCTTC.

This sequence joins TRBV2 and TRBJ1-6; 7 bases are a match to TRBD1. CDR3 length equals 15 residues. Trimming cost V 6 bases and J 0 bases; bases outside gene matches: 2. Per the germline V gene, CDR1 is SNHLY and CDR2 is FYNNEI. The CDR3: CASRWDSSYNSPLHF. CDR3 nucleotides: TGTGCCAGCAGGTGGGACAGCTCCTATAATTCACCCCTCCACTTT.

The CDR3 DNA reads TGCAGCGTGGGGACGGGGACGAGGGATGGCTACACCTTC. This codes for CSVGTGTRDGYTF. The gene calls are TRBV29-1 and TRBJ1-2, with a possible D match to TRBD1 (5 bases). Per the germline V gene, CDR1 is SQVTM and CDR2 is ANQGSEA. V lost 6 bases, J lost 6 bases, and 17 bases lay in between. The CDR3 covers 13 residues.

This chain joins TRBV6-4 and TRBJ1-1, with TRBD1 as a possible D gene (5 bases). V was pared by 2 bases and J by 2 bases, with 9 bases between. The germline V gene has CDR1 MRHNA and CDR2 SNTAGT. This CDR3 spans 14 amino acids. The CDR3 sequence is CASSDGGANTEAFF. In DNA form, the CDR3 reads TGTGCCAGCAGTGACGGAGGGGCTAACACTGAAGCTTTCTTT.

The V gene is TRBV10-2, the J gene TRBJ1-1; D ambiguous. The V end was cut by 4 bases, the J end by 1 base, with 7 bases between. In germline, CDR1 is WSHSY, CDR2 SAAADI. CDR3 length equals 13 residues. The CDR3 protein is CASSGNKNTEAFF. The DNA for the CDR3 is TGCGCCAGCAGTGGGAACAAGAACACTGAAGCTTTCTTT.

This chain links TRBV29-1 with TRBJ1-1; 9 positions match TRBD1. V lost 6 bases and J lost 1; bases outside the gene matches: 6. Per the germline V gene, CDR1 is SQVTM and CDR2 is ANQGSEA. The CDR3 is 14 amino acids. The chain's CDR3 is CSVEGTGSNTEAFF. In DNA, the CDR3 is TGCAGCGTGGAGGGGACAGGGTCGAACACTGAAGCTTTCTTT.

The CDR3 coding sequence is TGTGCCAGCAATAGGGACAGAGGAGCCTCTGGAAACACCATATATTTT. This sequence encodes CASNRDRGASGNTIYF. J is TRBJ1-3 and V is TRBV2; 7 positions match TRBD1. J lost 0 bases, V lost 7 bases, and 9 bases had no gene match. This CDR3 contains 16 residues. In germline, CDR1 is SNHLY, CDR2 FYNNEI.

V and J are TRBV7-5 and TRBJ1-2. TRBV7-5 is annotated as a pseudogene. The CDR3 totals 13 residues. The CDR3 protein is CAGLIGNRYGYTF. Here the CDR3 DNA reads TGTGCCGGACTAATTGGTAATCGCTATGGCTACACCTTC.

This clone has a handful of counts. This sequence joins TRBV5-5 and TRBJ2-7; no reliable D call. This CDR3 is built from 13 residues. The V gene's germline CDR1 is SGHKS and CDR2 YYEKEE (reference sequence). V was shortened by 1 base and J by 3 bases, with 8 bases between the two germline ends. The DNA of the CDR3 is TGTGCCAGCAGCTTGCACGGTTACTACGAGCAGTACTTC. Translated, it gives CASSLHGYYEQYF.

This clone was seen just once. In nucleotides, the CDR3 is TGTGCCATTTCAGCCCCGGGACAGGGGGCGTATGGCTACACCTTC. The encoded protein is CAISAPGQGAYGYTF. The gene calls are TRBV28 and TRBJ1-2; 12 bases match TRBD1. The J segment lost 5 bases and the V segment lost 10 bases, leaving 11 bases of the junction unmatched. CDR3 length: 15 amino acids. The V gene's germline CDR1 is MDHEN and CDR2 SYDVKM.

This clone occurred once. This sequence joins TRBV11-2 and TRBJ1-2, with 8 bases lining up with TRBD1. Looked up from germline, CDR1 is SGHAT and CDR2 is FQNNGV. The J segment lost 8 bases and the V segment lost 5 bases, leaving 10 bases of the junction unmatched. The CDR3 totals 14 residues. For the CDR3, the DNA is TGTGCCAGCAGCCCTTCGGACAGGGTGGGAGGCTACACCTTC. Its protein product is CASSPSDRVGGYTF.

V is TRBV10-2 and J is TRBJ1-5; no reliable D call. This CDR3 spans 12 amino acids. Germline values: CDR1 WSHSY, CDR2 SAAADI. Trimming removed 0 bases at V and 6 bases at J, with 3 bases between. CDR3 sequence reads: CASSESPQPQHF. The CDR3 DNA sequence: TGCGCCAGCAGTGAGTCACCTCAGCCCCAGCATTTT.

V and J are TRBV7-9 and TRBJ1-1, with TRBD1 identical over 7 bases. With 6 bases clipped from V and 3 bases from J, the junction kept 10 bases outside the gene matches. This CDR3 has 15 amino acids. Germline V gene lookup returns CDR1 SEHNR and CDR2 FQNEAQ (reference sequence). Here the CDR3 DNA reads TGTGCCAGCAGTCCCAGGGGGGCGCTGGACACTGAAGCTTTCTTT. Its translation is CASSPRGALDTEAFF.

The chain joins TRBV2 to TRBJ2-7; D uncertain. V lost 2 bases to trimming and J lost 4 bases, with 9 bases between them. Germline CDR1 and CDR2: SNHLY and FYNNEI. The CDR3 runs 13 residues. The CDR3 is CASSETPRYEQYF. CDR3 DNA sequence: TGTGCCAGCAGTGAAACCCCCCGGTACGAGCAGTACTTC.

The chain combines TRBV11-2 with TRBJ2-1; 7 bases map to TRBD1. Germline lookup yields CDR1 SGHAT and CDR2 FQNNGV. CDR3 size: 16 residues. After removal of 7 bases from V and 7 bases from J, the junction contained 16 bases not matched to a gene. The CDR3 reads CASNPVARDRPNEQFF. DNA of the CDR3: TGTGCCAGCAACCCCGTGGCCCGGGACAGACCTAATGAGCAGTTCTTC.

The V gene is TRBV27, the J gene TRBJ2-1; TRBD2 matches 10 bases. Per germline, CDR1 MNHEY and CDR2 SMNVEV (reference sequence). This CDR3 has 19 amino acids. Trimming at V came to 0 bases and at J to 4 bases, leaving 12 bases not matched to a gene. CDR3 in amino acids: CASSLSGLAGDLGYNEQFF. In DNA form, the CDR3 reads TGTGCCAGCAGTTTATCAGGCCTAGCGGGAGATTTAGGGTACAATGAGCAGTTCTTC.

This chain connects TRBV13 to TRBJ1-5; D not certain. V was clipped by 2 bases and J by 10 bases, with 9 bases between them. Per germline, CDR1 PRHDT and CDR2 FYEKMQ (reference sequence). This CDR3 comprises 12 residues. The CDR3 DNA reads TGTGCCAGCAGCTTATGGCCCCAACCCCAGCATTTT. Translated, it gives CASSLWPQPQHF.

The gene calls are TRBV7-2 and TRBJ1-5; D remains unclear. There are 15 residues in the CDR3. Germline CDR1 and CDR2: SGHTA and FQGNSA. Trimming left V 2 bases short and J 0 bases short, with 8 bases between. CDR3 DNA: TGTGCCAGCAGCTTATCAGGTGATAGCAATCAGCCCCAGCATTTT. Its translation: CASSLSGDSNQPQHF.

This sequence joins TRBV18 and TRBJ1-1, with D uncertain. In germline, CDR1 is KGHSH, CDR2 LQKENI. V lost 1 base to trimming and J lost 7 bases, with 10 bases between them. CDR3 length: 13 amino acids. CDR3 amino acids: CASSPREEGEAFF. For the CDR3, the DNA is TGTGCCAGCTCACCACGGGAGGAGGGTGAAGCTTTCTTT.

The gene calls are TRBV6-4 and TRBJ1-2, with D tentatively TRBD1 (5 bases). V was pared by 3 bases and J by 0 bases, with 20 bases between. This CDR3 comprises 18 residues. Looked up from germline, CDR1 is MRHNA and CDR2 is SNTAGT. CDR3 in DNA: TGTGCCAGCAGTGAAGGACACGACCCACCGCCCTCTAACTATGGCTACACCTTC. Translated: CASSEGHDPPPSNYGYTF.

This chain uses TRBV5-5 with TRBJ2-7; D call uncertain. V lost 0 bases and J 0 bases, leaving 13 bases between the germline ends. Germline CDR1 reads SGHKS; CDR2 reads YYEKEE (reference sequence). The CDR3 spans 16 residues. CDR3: CASSLEAAASSYEQYF. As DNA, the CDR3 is TGTGCCAGCAGCTTGGAGGCGGCTGCTAGCTCCTACGAGCAGTACTTC.

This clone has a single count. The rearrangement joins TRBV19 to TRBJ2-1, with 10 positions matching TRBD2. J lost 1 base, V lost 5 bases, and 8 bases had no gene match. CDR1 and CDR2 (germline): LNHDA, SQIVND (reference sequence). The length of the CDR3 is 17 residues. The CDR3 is CASSAASGSDSYNEQFF. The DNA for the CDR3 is TGTGCCAGTAGTGCCGCTAGCGGGAGTGATTCCTACAATGAGCAGTTCTTC. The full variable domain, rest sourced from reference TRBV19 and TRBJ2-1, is DGGITQSPKYLFRKEGQNVTLSCEQNLNHDAMYWYRQDPGQGLRLIYYSQIVNDFQKGDIAEGYSVSREKKESFPLTVTSAQKNPTAFYLCASSAASGSDSYNEQFFGPGTRLTVL.